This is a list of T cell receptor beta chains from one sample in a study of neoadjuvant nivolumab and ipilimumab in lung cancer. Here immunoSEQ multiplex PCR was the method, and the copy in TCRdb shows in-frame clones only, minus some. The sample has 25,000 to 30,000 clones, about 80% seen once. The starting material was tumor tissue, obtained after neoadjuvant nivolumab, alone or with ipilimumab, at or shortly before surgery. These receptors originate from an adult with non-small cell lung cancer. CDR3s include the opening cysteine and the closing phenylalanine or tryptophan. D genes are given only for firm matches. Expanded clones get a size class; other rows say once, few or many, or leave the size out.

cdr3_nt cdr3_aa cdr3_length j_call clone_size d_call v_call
TGTGCCAGCAGTTCCCCAACAGGTTTATATTCACCCCTCCACTTT CASSSPTGLYSPLHF 15 TRBJ1-6 NA NA TRBV2
TGTGCCAGCAGCTTTAAAGTCCTAGACGGAAACACCATATATTTT CASSFKVLDGNTIYF 15 TRBJ1-3 NA NA TRBV11-2
TGTGCCCGGACTAGTTACAATGAGCAGTTCTTC CARTSYNEQFF 11 TRBJ2-1 NA TRBD2 TRBV30
TGCAGTGCTAGCGGGGGCCAGACCCAGCATTTT CSASGGQTQHF 11 TRBJ1-5 NA NA TRBV20-1
TGTGCCAGCTCACCAATGGCAGGGAACACCGGGGAGCTGTTTTTT CASSPMAGNTGELFF 15 TRBJ2-2 NA NA TRBV18
TGTGCCAGCAGCGTAGGAACGACCGGGGAGCTGTTTTTT CASSVGTTGELFF 13 TRBJ2-2 once NA TRBV9
TGTGCCAGCTTAGGGACAGGGCACACCGGGGAGCTGTTTTTT CASLGTGHTGELFF 14 TRBJ2-2 once TRBD1 TRBV6-6
TGCAGCGTTGGGCAGAGTTACACCGGGGAGCTGTTTTTT CSVGQSYTGELFF 13 TRBJ2-2 NA NA TRBV29-1
TGTGCCAGCCGTGGACAGGGCGGCTACGAGCAGTACTTC CASRGQGGYEQYF 13 TRBJ2-7 NA TRBD1 TRBV6-6
TGTGCCAGCAGGACAGGGTATAATTCACCCCTCCACTTT CASRTGYNSPLHF 13 TRBJ1-6 NA TRBD1 TRBV6-1
TGTGCCAGCAGCCACGGGACTAGCGGGGGGGCCGAAGAGACCCAGTACTTC CASSHGTSGGAEETQYF 17 TRBJ2-5 NA TRBD2 TRBV5-8
TGTGCCAGCAGTGAAGCTGGGGGAGGATTGGGACACCCTGGTAGCAATCAGCCCCAGCATTTT CASSEAGGGLGHPGSNQPQHF 21 TRBJ1-5 NA NA TRBV2
TGTGCCGGAGGGGACAGCTCTGGAAACACCATATATTTT CAGGDSSGNTIYF 13 TRBJ1-3 NA TRBD1 TRBV30
TGCGCCAGCAGCTTGGTGACGGCCAACTATGGCTACACCTTC CASSLVTANYGYTF 14 TRBJ1-2 NA NA TRBV5-1
TGTGCCAGCAGCTGGCGGGACAGGGGATTAGGAGAGCAGTACTTC CASSWRDRGLGEQYF 15 TRBJ2-7 NA TRBD1 TRBV5-4
TGTGCCAGCAGCCTCCGGGCAAACGGCGGGGAGCTGTTTTTT CASSLRANGGELFF 14 TRBJ2-2 NA NA TRBV7-8
TGTGCCATCTTTGGGGGACAGGGGGAAGCTTTCTTT CAIFGGQGEAFF 12 TRBJ1-1 medium-sized TRBD1 TRBV10-3
TGCGCCAGCAGCTTGAACAGCAACTACGAGCAGTACTTC CASSLNSNYEQYF 13 TRBJ2-7 NA NA TRBV5-1
TGTGCCAGCAGCTTGGACCTGGGGGATACGCAGTATTTT CASSLDLGDTQYF 13 TRBJ2-3 NA NA TRBV7-3
TGTGCCAGCAGCTTAGGGTTTGAGAACACTGAAGCTTTCTTT CASSLGFENTEAFF 14 TRBJ1-1 NA NA TRBV7-2
TGTGCCAGCAGCTTACCGGACAGTTATAACTATGGCTACACCTTC CASSLPDSYNYGYTF 15 TRBJ1-2 NA NA TRBV5-4
TGTGCCAGTAGTGTACAGGGGCCCTCCTACGAGCAGTACTTC CASSVQGPSYEQYF 14 TRBJ2-7 NA TRBD1 TRBV19
TGTGCCAGTAACAGGGGCAATCAGCCCCAGCATTTT CASNRGNQPQHF 12 TRBJ1-5 NA NA TRBV25-1
TGTGCCAGTAGTACCCCGCGGTATCCTTACGAGCAGTACTTC CASSTPRYPYEQYF 14 TRBJ2-7 NA NA TRBV19
TGTGCCAGCAGCCGGACAGGGGCTCATAGCAATCAGCCCCAGCATTTT CASSRTGAHSNQPQHF 16 TRBJ1-5 NA TRBD1 TRBV11-2
TGTGCCAGCTCACCACGCCAGGGGGCGACAGATACGCAGTATTTT CASSPRQGATDTQYF 15 TRBJ2-3 few TRBD1 TRBV18
TGTGCCTGGAGATTCGGGACGGCGGGCGGCTACACCTTC CAWRFGTAGGYTF 13 TRBJ1-2 NA NA TRBV30
TGTGCCACCTGGAAGGGACAGGGCACGGAGACCCAGTACTTC CATWKGQGTETQYF 14 TRBJ2-5 once TRBD1 TRBV10-3
TGTGCCAGCAGCGTAGCTAGCGGGGGGGCCGCAGATACGCAGTATTTT CASSVASGGAADTQYF 16 TRBJ2-3 NA TRBD2 TRBV9
TGTGCCAGCAGCTGGTGGGCAGCCCCGGGAGGCTACACCTTC CASSWWAAPGGYTF 14 TRBJ1-2 NA NA TRBV5-6
TGTGCCAGCAGTGCCGAGGGACTCCTCCAAGAGACCCAGTACTTC CASSAEGLLQETQYF 15 TRBJ2-5 NA NA TRBV2
TGTGCCAGCAGCTTGGACAGATACTATGGCTACACCTTC CASSLDRYYGYTF 13 TRBJ1-2 NA NA TRBV5-5
TGTGCCAGCAGGGCCGTGGGGGGCGATGGCTACACCTTC CASRAVGGDGYTF 13 TRBJ1-2 NA NA TRBV7-2
TGTGCCAGCAGCTTAGCTCTAGCGGGCGCCTACAATGAGCAGTTCTTC CASSLALAGAYNEQFF 16 TRBJ2-1 NA TRBD2 TRBV7-9
TGTGCCAGCAGCGTAGATCTCCGGATGAGCTCTGGAAACACCATATATTTT CASSVDLRMSSGNTIYF 17 TRBJ1-3 NA NA TRBV9
TGTGCCAGTAGTACCGGAACAGGTCTGAGGAACACCATATATTTT CASSTGTGLRNTIYF 15 TRBJ1-3 NA NA TRBV19
TGTGCCAGCCCCGTCGGGGACATAGATACGCAGTATTTT CASPVGDIDTQYF 13 TRBJ2-3 NA NA TRBV19
TGCGCCAGCAGCTTGGCGCGGACTAGCGGGGGGGCCTCGTCCGGGGAGCTGTTTTTT CASSLARTSGGASSGELFF 19 TRBJ2-2 few TRBD2 TRBV5-1
TGTGCCAGCAGCTCCTTAATAGCGGGTTCCTACAATGAGCAGTTCTTC CASSSLIAGSYNEQFF 16 TRBJ2-1 NA TRBD2 TRBV11-2
TGCGCCAGCAGCTTGGAACGGGACAGGTTGGGCACCGGGGAGCTGTTTTTT CASSLERDRLGTGELFF 17 TRBJ2-2 NA TRBD1 TRBV5-1
TGTGCCAGCAGCCAAGTGGGGGGGACTCTGGGGGTCTACGAGCAGTACTTC CASSQVGGTLGVYEQYF 17 TRBJ2-7 once TRBD2 TRBV4-2
TGCGCCAGCAGCTTGGACAGGATAGGAAATTCACCCCTCCACTTT CASSLDRIGNSPLHF 15 TRBJ1-6 NA NA TRBV5-1
TGTGCCAGCAGCTTGGTTACCAGAACCAATGAGCAGTTCTTC CASSLVTRTNEQFF 14 TRBJ2-1 NA NA TRBV5-4
TGTGCCAGCAGCGAACAAGGACAGAGTTCTGGCTACACCTTC CASSEQGQSSGYTF 14 TRBJ1-2 NA NA TRBV7-9
TGTGCCTGGAGTGGGGACAGTCATTCCTATGGCTACACCTTC CAWSGDSHSYGYTF 14 TRBJ1-2 NA TRBD1 TRBV30
TGCAGCGTTGGTATAGGGGGCGGAGGGGAGACCCAGTACTTC CSVGIGGGGETQYF 14 TRBJ2-5 NA NA TRBV29-1